A selection of T cell receptor beta chains follows, all from one sample in a study of memory CD4+ T cells and cytomegalovirus serostatus. Clones were sequenced by immunoSEQ multiplex PCR, and TCRdb holds only the in-frame ones, with some missing. The data contain 56,000 or so clones, over 60% of them singletons. The sample comprised memory CD4+ T cells from blood. These receptors were collected from an adult in good health and CMV-seronegative. Some clones in this sample may be carry-over from other donors' samples. Each CDR3 is given with its conserved first and last residue. The order of the fields is V gene, J gene, clone size, CDR3 protein. Size tells how often a clone was seen (once, few, many) or the class of an expanded clone, and some rows leave it out.

v_gene: TRBV2
j_gene: TRBJ2-7
abundance: .
CDR3aa: CASTRTQTYEQYF

v_gene: TRBV6-5
j_gene: TRBJ1-1
abundance: .
CDR3aa: CASSFYGGTEAFF

v_gene: TRBV7-9
j_gene: TRBJ2-3
abundance: few
CDR3aa: CASSLTGSTDTQYF

v_gene: TRBV2
j_gene: TRBJ1-2
abundance: .
CDR3aa: CASSENRATEAYGYTF

v_gene: TRBV7-7
j_gene: TRBJ1-3
abundance: .
CDR3aa: CASSARVGQEDGNTIYF

v_gene: TRBV7-6
j_gene: TRBJ2-2
abundance: few
CDR3aa: CASSLIKTGRNTGELFF

v_gene: TRBV14
j_gene: TRBJ2-5
abundance: .
CDR3aa: CASSQQQREYQETQYF

v_gene: TRBV28
j_gene: TRBJ2-5
abundance: .
CDR3aa: CASRSQSWYQETQYF

v_gene: TRBV10-3
j_gene: TRBJ2-5
abundance: .
CDR3aa: CAIKDFQETQYF

v_gene: TRBV7-2
j_gene: TRBJ2-7
abundance: .
CDR3aa: CASSFYGDYEQYF

v_gene: TRBV2
j_gene: TRBJ2-7
abundance: .
CDR3aa: CASNAPGGGQYF

v_gene: TRBV30
j_gene: TRBJ1-4
abundance: .
CDR3aa: CAWTGQSNEKLFF

v_gene: TRBV4-2
j_gene: TRBJ2-7
abundance: .
CDR3aa: CASSQVLSGNSYEQYF

v_gene: TRBV29-1
j_gene: TRBJ2-1
abundance: .
CDR3aa: CSVEASGRPSGPQFF

v_gene: TRBV27
j_gene: TRBJ1-1
abundance: .
CDR3aa: CASSLFSTAPNTEAFF

v_gene: TRBV5-1
j_gene: TRBJ1-4
abundance: once
CDR3aa: CASSREQGAWEKLFF